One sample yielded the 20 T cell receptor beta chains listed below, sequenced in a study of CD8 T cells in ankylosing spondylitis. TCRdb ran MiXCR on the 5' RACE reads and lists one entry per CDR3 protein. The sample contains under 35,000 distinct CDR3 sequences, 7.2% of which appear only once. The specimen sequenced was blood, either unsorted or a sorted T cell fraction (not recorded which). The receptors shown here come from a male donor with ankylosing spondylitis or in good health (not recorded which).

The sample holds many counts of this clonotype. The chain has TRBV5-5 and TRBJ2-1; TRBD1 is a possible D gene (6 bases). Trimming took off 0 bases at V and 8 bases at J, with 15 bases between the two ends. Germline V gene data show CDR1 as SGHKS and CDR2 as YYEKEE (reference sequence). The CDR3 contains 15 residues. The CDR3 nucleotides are TGTGCCAGCAGCTTGGTCGACAGGCTAGTCGATGAGCAGTTCTTC. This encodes CASSLVDRLVDEQFF.

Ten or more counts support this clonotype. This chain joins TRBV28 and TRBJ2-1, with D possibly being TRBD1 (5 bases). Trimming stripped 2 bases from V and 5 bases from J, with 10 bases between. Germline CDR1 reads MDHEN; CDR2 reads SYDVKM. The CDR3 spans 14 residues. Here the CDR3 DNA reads TGTGCCAGCAGTTTAAGACAGTTAAACAATGAGCAGTTCTTC. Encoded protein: CASSLRQLNNEQFF.

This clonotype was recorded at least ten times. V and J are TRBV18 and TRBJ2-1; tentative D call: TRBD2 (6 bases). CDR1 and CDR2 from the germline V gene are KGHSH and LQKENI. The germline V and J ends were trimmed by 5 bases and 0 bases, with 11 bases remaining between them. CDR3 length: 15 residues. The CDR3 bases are TGTGCCAGCTCATCAACGACTAGCTCCTACAATGAGCAGTTCTTC. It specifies CASSSTTSSYNEQFF.

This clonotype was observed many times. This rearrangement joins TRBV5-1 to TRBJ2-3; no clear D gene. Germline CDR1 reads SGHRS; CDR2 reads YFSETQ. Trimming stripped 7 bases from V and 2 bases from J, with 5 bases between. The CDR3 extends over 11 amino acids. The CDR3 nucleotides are TGCGCCAGCTCGAACACAGATACGCAGTATTTT. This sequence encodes CASSNTDTQYF.

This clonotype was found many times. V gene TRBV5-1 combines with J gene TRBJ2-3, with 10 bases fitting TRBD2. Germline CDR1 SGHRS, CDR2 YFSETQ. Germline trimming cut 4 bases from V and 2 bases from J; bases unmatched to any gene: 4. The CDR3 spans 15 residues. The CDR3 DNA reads TGCGCCAGCAGCCGAACTAGCGGGGTCACAGATACGCAGTATTTT. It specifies CASSRTSGVTDTQYF.

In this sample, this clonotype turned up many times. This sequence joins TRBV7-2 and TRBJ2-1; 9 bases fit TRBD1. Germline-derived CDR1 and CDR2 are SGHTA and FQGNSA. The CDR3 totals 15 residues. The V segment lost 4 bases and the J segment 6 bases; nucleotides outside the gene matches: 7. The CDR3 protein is CASSSTGTGPNEQFF. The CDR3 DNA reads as TGTGCCAGCAGCTCGACCGGGACAGGGCCCAATGAGCAGTTCTTC.

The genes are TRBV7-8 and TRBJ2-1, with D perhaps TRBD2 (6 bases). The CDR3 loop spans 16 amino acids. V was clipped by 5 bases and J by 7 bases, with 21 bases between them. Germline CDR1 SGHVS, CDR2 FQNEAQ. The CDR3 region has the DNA TGTGCCAGCAGCACCTCCCGGGGGATGGGGTGGAATGAGCAGTTCTTC. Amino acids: CASSTSRGMGWNEQFF.

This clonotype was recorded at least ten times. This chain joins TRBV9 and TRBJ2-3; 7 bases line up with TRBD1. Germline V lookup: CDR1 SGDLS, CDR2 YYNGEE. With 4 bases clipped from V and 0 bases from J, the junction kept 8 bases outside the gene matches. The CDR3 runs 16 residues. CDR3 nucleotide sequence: TGTGCCAGCAGCCCCGGGACAGAACTTAGCACAGATACGCAGTATTTT. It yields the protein CASSPGTELSTDTQYF.

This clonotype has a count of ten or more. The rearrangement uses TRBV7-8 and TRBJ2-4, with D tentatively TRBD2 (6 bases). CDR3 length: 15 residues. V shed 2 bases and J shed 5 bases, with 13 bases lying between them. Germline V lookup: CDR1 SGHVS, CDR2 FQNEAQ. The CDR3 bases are TGTGCCAGCAGCTTATCCATAGCGGCTCAAAACATTCAGTACTTC. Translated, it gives CASSLSIAAQNIQYF.

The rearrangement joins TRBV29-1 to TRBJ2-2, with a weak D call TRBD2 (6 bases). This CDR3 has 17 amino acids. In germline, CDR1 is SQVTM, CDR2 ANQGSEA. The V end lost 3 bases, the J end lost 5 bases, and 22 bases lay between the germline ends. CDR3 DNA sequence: TGCAGCGTTGAGCGGGACCGCGGCATTTCACAAACCGGGGAGCTGTTTTTT. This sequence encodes CSVERDRGISQTGELFF.

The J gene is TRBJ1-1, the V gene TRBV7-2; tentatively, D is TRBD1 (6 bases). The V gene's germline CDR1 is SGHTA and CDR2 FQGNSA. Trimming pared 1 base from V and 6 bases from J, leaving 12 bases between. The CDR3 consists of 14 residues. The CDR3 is CASSLGVQGPEAFF. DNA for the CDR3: TGTGCCAGCAGCTTAGGTGTACAGGGTCCTGAAGCTTTCTTT.

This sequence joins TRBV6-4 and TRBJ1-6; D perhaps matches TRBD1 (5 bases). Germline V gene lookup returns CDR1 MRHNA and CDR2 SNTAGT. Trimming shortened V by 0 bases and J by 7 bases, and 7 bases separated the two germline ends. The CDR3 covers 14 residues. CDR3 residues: CASSDSAGNSPLHF. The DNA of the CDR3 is TGTGCCAGCAGTGACTCAGCAGGGAATTCACCCCTCCACTTT.

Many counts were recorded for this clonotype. The DNA of the CDR3 is TGTGCCAGCAGCTTAGCTAGCGGGACCATTAATGAGCAGTTCTTC. Encoded protein: CASSLASGTINEQFF. V gene TRBV11-2 combines with J gene TRBJ2-1, with 9 positions matching TRBD2. The CDR3 runs 15 residues. The germline V gene has CDR1 SGHAT and CDR2 FQNNGV. Trimming took 1 base from V and 7 from J; bases not matched to a gene: 5.

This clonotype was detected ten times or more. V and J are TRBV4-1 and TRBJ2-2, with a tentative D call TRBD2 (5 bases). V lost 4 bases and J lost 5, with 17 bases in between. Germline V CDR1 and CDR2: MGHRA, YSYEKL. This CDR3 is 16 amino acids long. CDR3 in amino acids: CASSPGGRWGTGELFF. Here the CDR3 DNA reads TGCGCCAGCAGCCCGGGTGGGAGATGGGGAACCGGGGAGCTGTTTTTT.

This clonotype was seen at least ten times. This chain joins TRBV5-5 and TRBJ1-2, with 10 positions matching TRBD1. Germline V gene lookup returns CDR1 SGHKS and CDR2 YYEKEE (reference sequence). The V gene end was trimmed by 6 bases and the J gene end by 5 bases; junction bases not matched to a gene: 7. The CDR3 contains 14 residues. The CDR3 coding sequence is TGTGCCAGCACAAGACAGGGGGCGCAGTATGGCTACACCTTC. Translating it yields CASTRQGAQYGYTF.

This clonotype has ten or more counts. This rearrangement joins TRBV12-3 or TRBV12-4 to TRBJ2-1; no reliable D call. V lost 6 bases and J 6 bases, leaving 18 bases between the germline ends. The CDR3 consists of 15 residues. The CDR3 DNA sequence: TGTGCCAGCAGGCCCCCTTTCGGTGCTATCAATGAGCAGTTCTTC. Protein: CASRPPFGAINEQFF.

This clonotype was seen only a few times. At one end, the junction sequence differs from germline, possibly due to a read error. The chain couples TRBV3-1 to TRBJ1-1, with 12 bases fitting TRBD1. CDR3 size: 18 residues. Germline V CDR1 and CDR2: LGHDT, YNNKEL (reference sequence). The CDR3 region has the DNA TGTGCCTGCAGCCGAAGATGGGGACAGGGGGCGAAAAACACTGAAGCTTTCTTT. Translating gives CACSRRWGQGAKNTEAFF.

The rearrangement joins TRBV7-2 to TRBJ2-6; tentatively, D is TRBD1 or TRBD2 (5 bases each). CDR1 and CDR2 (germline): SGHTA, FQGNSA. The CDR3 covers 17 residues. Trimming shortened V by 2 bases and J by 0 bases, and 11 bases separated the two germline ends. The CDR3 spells CASSLQGRSSGANVLTF. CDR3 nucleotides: TGTGCCAGCAGCTTACAGGGACGCAGCTCTGGGGCCAACGTCCTGACTTTC. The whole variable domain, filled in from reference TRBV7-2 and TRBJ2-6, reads GAGVSQSPSNKVTEKGKDVELRCDPISGHTALYWYRQSLGQGLEFLIYFQGNSAPDKSGLPSDRFSAERTGGSVSTLTIQRTQQEDSAVYLCASSLQGRSSGANVLTFGAGSRLTVL.

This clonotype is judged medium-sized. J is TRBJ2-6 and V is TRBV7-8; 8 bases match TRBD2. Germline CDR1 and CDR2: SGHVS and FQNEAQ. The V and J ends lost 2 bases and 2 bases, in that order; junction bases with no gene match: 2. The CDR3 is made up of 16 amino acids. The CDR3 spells CASSLSGGAGANVLTF. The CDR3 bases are TGTGCCAGCAGCTTATCGGGGGGGGCTGGGGCCAACGTCCTGACTTTC.

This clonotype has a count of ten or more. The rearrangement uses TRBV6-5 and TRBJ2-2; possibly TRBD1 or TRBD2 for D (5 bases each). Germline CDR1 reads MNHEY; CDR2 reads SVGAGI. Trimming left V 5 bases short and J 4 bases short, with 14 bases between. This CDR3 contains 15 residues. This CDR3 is CASSHTGTVTGELFF. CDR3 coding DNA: TGTGCCAGCAGTCACACCGGGACGGTCACCGGGGAGCTGTTTTTT.